This T cell receptor (beta chain) was recovered during a study of T cells in Graves' hyperthyroidism and ophthalmopathy. From RNA transcripts, TCR beta CDR3 regions were amplified. During a first-round RT-PCR of the TCR CDR3, the HTBI primer set was used. TCRdb fed the multiplex PCR reads into MiXCR, producing one record per CDR3 protein. The sample records around 420,000 distinct CDR3 sequences, around 14% being singletons. V lost 4 bases and J 8 bases, leaving 9 bases between the germline ends. There are 12 residues in the CDR3. The germline gives CDR1 ENHRY, CDR2 SYGVKD. In this sample, this clonotype turned up a few times. Fresh peripheral blood, under 13 ml, was the source of the PBMCs.

The V and J genes are TRBV10-3 and TRBJ2-4; D perhaps matches TRBD1 (5 bases). The source material was blood. This sequence was found in a woman under 30 with Graves' hyperthyroidism. The CDR3 region is CAISAGRDIQYF. CDR3 coding DNA: TGTGCCATCAGTGCCGGCAGGGACATTCAGTACTTC.